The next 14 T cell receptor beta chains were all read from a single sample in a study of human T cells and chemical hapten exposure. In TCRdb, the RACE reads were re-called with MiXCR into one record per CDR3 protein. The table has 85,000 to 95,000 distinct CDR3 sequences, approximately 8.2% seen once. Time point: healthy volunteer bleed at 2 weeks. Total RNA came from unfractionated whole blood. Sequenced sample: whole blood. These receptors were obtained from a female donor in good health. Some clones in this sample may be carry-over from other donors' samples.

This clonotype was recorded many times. In DNA, the CDR3 is TGCGCCAGCAGCACCGGGACAGATCTGCGCGAGCAGTACTTC. Its protein is CASSTGTDLREQYF. V is TRBV5-1 and J is TRBJ2-7; TRBD1 agrees at 7 bases. Germline V gives CDR1 SGHRS, CDR2 YFSETQ. The V segment lost 4 bases and the J segment 6 bases; nucleotides outside the gene matches: 10. There are 14 residues in the CDR3.

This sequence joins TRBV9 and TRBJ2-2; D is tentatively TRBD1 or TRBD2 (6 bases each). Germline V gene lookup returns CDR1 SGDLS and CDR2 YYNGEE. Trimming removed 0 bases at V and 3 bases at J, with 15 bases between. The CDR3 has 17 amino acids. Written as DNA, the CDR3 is TGTGCCAGCAGCGTAGTCCGGGGGCGCGGGGACACCGGGGAGCTGTTTTTT. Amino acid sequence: CASSVVRGRGDTGELFF.

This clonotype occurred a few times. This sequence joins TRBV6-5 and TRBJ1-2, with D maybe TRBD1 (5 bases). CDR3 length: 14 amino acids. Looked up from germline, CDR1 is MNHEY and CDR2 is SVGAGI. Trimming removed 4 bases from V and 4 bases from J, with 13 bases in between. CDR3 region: CASSSRDGPYGYTF. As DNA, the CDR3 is TGTGCCAGCAGTTCACGGGACGGACCCTATGGCTACACCTTC.

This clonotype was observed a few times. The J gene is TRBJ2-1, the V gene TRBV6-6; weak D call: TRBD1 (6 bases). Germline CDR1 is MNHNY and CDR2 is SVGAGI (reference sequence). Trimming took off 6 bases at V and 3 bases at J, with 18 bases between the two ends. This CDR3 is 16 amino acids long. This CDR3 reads CASSPLQGLGYNEQFF. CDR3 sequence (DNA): TGTGCCAGCAGCCCCCTACAGGGCCTGGGCTACAATGAGCAGTTCTTC.

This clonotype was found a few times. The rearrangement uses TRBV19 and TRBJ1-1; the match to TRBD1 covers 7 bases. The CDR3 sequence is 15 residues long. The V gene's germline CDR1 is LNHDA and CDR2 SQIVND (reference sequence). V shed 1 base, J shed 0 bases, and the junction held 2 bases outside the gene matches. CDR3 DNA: TGTGCCAGTAGTATAGTCGGACAGGTGAACACTGAAGCTTTCTTT. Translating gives CASSIVGQVNTEAFF.

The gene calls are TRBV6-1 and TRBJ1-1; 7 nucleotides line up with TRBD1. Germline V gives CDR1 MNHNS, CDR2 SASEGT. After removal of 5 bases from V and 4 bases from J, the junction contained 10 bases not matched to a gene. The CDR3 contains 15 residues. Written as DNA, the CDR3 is TGTGCCAGCAGTCCCCTAAGACAGGGCGCCACTGAAGCTTTCTTT. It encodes CASSPLRQGATEAFF.

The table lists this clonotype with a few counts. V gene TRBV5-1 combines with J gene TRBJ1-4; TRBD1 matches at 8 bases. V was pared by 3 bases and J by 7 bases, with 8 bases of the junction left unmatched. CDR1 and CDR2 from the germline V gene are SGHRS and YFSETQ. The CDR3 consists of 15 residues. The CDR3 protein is CASSSTGGWSEKLFF. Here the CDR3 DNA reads TGCGCCAGCAGCTCAACAGGGGGATGGAGTGAAAAACTGTTTTTT.

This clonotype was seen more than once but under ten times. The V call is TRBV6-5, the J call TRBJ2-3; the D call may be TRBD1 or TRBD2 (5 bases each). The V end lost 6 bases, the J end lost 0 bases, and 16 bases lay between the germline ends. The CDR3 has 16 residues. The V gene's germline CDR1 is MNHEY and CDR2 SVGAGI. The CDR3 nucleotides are TGTGCCAGCAGCTGGACGGGACCCACCAGCACAGATACGCAGTATTTT. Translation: CASSWTGPTSTDTQYF.

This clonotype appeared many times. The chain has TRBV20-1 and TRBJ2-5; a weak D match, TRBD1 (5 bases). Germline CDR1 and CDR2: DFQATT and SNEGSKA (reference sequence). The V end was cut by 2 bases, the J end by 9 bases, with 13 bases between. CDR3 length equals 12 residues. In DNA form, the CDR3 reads TGCAGTGCTAGACAAGACTGGACACCCCAGTACTTC. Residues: CSARQDWTPQYF.

CDR3 sequence (DNA): TGTGCCAGCAGCCTCCGCAGGGGCGATACAGATACGCAGTATTTT. The encoded protein is CASSLRRGDTDTQYF. This chain links TRBV11-2 with TRBJ2-3; D may be TRBD1 (6 bases). The germline V and J ends were trimmed by 5 bases and 3 bases, with 15 bases remaining between them. CDR3 size: 15 residues. Germline V gene sequence: CDR1 SGHAT, CDR2 FQNNGV.

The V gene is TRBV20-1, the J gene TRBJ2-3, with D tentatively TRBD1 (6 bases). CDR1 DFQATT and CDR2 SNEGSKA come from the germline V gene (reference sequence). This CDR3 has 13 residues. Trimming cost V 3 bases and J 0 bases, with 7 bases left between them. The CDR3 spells CSARGASTDTQYF. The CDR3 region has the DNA TGCAGTGCTAGGGGGGCAAGCACAGATACGCAGTATTTT.

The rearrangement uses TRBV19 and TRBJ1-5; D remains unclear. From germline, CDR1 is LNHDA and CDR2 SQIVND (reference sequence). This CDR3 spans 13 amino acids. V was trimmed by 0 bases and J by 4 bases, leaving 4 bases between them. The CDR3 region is CASSIESNQPQHF. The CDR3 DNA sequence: TGTGCCAGTAGTATAGAAAGTAATCAGCCCCAGCATTTT.

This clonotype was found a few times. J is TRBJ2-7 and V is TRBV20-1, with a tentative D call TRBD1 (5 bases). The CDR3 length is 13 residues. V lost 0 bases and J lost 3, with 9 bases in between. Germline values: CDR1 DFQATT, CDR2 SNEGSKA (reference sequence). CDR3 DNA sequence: TGCAGTGCTAGAGATATACAGGACTACGAGCAGTACTTC. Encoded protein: CSARDIQDYEQYF.

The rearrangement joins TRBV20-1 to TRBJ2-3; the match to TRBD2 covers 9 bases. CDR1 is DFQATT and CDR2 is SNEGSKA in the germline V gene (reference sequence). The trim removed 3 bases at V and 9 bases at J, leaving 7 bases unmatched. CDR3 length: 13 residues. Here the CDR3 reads CSARVAGVRTQYF. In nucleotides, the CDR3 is TGCAGTGCTAGGGTAGCGGGAGTACGGACGCAGTATTTT.